A single sample is the source of the 15 T cell receptor beta chains below, sequenced in a study of sequential checkpoint blockade in melanoma. Clones were read by immunoSEQ multiplex PCR, and TCRdb kept only the in-frame ones, dropping some. The table has around 40,000 clones, around 86% seen once; the top ten hold approximately 12%. The treatment denotes: randomized to nivolumab then ipilimumab (arm A) or the reverse (arm B). Specimen: CD8+ T cells sorted from blood (inferred from file names), collected from a patient given nivolumab and ipilimumab in sequence. The origin of the receptors is a human donor with melanoma.

V usage is TRBV19 and J usage is TRBJ2-4, with D possibly TRBD2 on 5 matching bases. This CDR3 has 17 amino acids. Germline values: CDR1 LNHDA, CDR2 SQIVND (reference sequence). V was clipped by 1 base and J by 9 bases, with 22 bases between them. The CDR3 bases are TGTGCCAGTAGTATAGCCACCGGTACTAGGAGTTTGAGCATTCAGTACTTC. Translated: CASSIATGTRSLSIQYF.

The chain is built from TRBV5-1 and TRBJ2-2; 7 positions agree with TRBD2. CDR1 is SGHRS and CDR2 is YFSETQ in the germline V gene. V was clipped by 5 bases and J by 2 bases; unmatched bases: 12. This CDR3 region has 17 residues. CDR3 residues: CASRRRRLADNTGELFF. The CDR3 DNA is TGCGCCAGCAGGCGAAGAAGACTAGCAGACAACACCGGGGAGCTGTTTTTT.

The chain has TRBV27 and TRBJ2-5, with 11 bases that match TRBD2. Germline V gene sequence: CDR1 MNHEY, CDR2 SMNVEV (reference sequence). The CDR3 is 15 amino acids. J gave up 8 bases and V 3 bases, and 8 bases lay outside the gene matches. The CDR3 region is CASSFVSGRASTQYF. In DNA form, the CDR3 reads TGTGCCAGCAGTTTCGTTAGCGGGAGGGCCTCCACCCAGTACTTC.

This rearrangement joins TRBV2 to TRBJ2-5; 7 positions agree with TRBD1. Near its end, the DNA agrees better with TRBJ2-7, so the J call may be wrong. Germline CDR1 reads SNHLY; CDR2 reads FYNNEI. The CDR3 sequence is 15 residues long. DNA for the CDR3: TGTGCCAGCAGTGCCTGGACAGGAGAATTCTACGAGCAGTACTTC. Its translation is CASSAWTGEFYEQYF.

The chain has TRBV7-9 and TRBJ2-7; TRBD1 agrees at 9 bases. The J segment lost 5 bases and the V segment lost 3 bases, leaving 5 bases of the junction unmatched. Germline lookup yields CDR1 SEHNR and CDR2 FQNEAQ (reference sequence). This CDR3 region has 14 residues. The CDR3 sequence is CASSFGQGFDEQYF. CDR3 sequence (DNA): TGTGCCAGCAGCTTCGGACAGGGGTTCGACGAGCAGTACTTC.

The DNA for the CDR3 is TGTGCCAGCAGCCCCGAGAGGGCAAACTATGGCTACACCTTC. Its translation: CASSPERANYGYTF. J is TRBJ1-2 and V is TRBV7-6; no clear D. CDR1 SGHVS and CDR2 FNYEAQ come from the germline V gene. This CDR3 has 14 residues. V was shortened by 5 bases and J by 2 bases, with 12 bases between the two germline ends.

The genes are TRBV19 and TRBJ1-5; D unclear. The CDR3 length is 14 residues. Germline assignment: CDR1 LNHDA and CDR2 SQIVND (reference sequence). V was cut by 8 bases and J by 2 bases, with 13 bases left in between. For the CDR3, the DNA is TGTGCCAGTTTGTCGAGTTTGGGCAATCAGCCCCAGCATTTT. It specifies CASLSSLGNQPQHF.

J is TRBJ2-1 and V is TRBV4-1, with TRBD2 matching over 10 bases. The trim removed 6 bases at V and 0 bases at J, leaving 11 bases unmatched. CDR3 length equals 18 residues. CDR1 and CDR2 (germline): MGHRA, YSYEKL. The CDR3 nucleotides are TGCGCCAGCAGTCAACAGCTAGCGGGAGACCCCTCCTACAATGAGCAGTTCTTC. Its translation: CASSQQLAGDPSYNEQFF.

This sequence joins TRBV2 and TRBJ2-7; D gene unclear. Per the germline V gene, CDR1 is SNHLY and CDR2 is FYNNEI. The CDR3 contains 13 residues. V was clipped by 3 bases and J by 2 bases, with 8 bases between them. CDR3 sequence: CASSDRNTYEQYF. CDR3 DNA sequence: TGTGCCAGCAGTGACAGGAATACCTACGAGCAGTACTTC.

The chain is built from TRBV5-6 and TRBJ2-5; D is unresolved. The CDR3 consists of 16 residues. V lost 0 bases and J 0 bases, leaving 12 bases between the germline ends. Germline V lookup: CDR1 SGHDT, CDR2 YYEEEE. DNA for the CDR3: TGTGCCAGCAGCTTGGCTCAGGCCAGGTACCAAGAGACCCAGTACTTC. Protein: CASSLAQARYQETQYF.

The chain joins TRBV4-1 to TRBJ2-7; 9 nucleotides agree with TRBD1. The ends lost 0 bases at V and 6 bases at J; junction bases unmatched: 6. This CDR3 is built from 15 residues. Germline-derived CDR1 and CDR2 are MGHRA and YSYEKL. The CDR3 DNA follows: TGCGCCAGCAGCCAAGATCTGGGACAGGGCGTCGAGCAGTACTTC. Its protein is CASSQDLGQGVEQYF.

CDR3 nucleotides: TGTGCCACCAGCAATTTAAACAGGGGGCACAACAATGAGCAGTTCTTC. Translated: CATSNLNRGHNNEQFF. This chain joins TRBV15 and TRBJ2-1, with TRBD1 matching over 9 bases. The CDR3 is 16 residues long. Per germline, CDR1 LNHNV and CDR2 YYDKDF (reference sequence). Germline trimming cut 4 bases from V and 5 bases from J; bases unmatched to any gene: 9.

The chain has TRBV19 and TRBJ1-2; 7 positions agree with TRBD1. Unmatched junction bases numbered 10, after V lost 5 bases and J lost 1 base. Germline V gene data show CDR1 as LNHDA and CDR2 as SQIVND (reference sequence). CDR3 length: 16 residues. The CDR3 reads CASSPGGQFFNYGYTF. The CDR3 nucleotides read TGTGCCAGTAGTCCCGGGGGACAGTTTTTTAACTATGGCTACACCTTC.

V and J are TRBV28 and TRBJ1-4; 8 nucleotides align to TRBD1. Germline V gene sequence: CDR1 MDHEN, CDR2 SYDVKM. The V and J ends lost 4 bases and 10 bases, in that order; junction bases with no gene match: 20. The CDR3 is 18 residues long. The CDR3 DNA is TGTGCCAGCAGTTCTCCCGCGGAGGACAGGGTGGGGGATGGAAAACTGTTTTTT. This sequence encodes CASSSPAEDRVGDGKLFF.

This clone was seen a single time. The V and J genes are TRBV7-9 and TRBJ2-5, with TRBD2 identical over 9 bases. This CDR3 region has 13 residues. Trimming at V came to 5 bases and at J to 2 bases, leaving 0 bases not matched to a gene. Germline V gives CDR1 SEHNR, CDR2 FQNEAQ (reference sequence). The CDR3 region is CASSSGRQETQYF. The CDR3 bases are TGTGCCAGCAGCAGCGGGAGGCAAGAGACCCAGTACTTC.